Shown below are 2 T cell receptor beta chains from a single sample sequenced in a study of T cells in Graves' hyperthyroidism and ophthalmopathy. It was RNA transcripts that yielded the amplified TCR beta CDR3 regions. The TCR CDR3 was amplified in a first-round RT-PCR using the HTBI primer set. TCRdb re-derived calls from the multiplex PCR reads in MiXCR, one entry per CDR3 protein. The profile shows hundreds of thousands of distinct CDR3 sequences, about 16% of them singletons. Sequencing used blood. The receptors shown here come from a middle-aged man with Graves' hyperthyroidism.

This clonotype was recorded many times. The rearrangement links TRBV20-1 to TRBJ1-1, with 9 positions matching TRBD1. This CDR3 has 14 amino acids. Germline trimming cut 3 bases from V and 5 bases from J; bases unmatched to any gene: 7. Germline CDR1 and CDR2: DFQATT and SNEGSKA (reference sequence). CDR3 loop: CSASPQGAYTEAFF. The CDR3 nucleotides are TGCAGTGCTAGTCCACAGGGGGCCTATACTGAAGCTTTCTTT.

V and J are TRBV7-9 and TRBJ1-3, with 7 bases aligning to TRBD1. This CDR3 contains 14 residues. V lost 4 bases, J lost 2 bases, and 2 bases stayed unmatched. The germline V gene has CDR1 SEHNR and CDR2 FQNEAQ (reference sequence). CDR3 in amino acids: CASSSGGPGNTIYF. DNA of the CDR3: TGTGCCAGCAGCTCAGGGGGTCCTGGAAACACCATATATTTT.